These 18 T cell receptor beta chains were sequenced from one sample in a study of blood T cell repertoires in COVID-19. Here immunoSEQ multiplex PCR was the method, and the copy in TCRdb shows in-frame clones only, minus some. The repertoire includes a few hundred thousand clones, about 90% of them detected once, and about 10% sits in the top ten. Sequencing was performed on peripheral blood. The receptor set was obtained from a woman in her sixties or seventies with COVID-19, enrolled during active disease.

The genes are TRBV3-1 (or the pseudogene TRBV3-2) and TRBJ2-3; 14 bases align to TRBD2. V shed 2 bases, J shed 1 base, and the junction held 5 bases outside the gene matches. Germline V gene sequence: CDR1 LGHDT, CDR2 YNNKEL (reference sequence). The CDR3 length is 18 residues. CDR3 in amino acids: CASSQWGGLAGGTDTQYF. Here the CDR3 DNA reads TGTGCCAGCAGCCAATGGGGGGGACTAGCGGGAGGCACAGATACGCAGTATTTT.

This rearrangement joins TRBV7-9 to TRBJ2-1; D may be TRBD2 (6 bases). CDR3 length: 14 amino acids. Germline V lookup: CDR1 SEHNR, CDR2 FQNEAQ (reference sequence). The V gene lost 6 bases and the J gene lost 8 bases, with 17 bases spanning the gap. The CDR3 is CASSLTGARYEQFF. CDR3 sequence (DNA): TGTGCCAGCAGTTTGACGGGAGCTCGGTATGAGCAGTTCTTC.

The chain recombines TRBV6-5 with TRBJ1-1; unclear D gene. Trimming stripped 2 bases from V and 1 base from J, with 5 bases between. This CDR3 contains 13 residues. Germline CDR1 reads MNHEY; CDR2 reads SVGAGI. CDR3 sequence (DNA): TGTGCCAGCAGTTACCGACAGAACACTGAAGCTTTCTTT. The encoded protein is CASSYRQNTEAFF.

This clone has just a few counts. The chain employs TRBV5-1 and TRBJ2-3; TRBD2 agrees at 9 bases. With V trimmed by 4 bases and J by 4 bases, 7 bases remained unmatched. The CDR3 sequence is 15 residues long. Per the germline V gene, CDR1 is SGHRS and CDR2 is YFSETQ. CDR3 region: CASSASGRWADTQYF. CDR3 nucleotides: TGCGCCAGCAGCGCCAGCGGGAGGTGGGCAGATACGCAGTATTTT.

The chain combines TRBV18 with TRBJ2-7, with D tentatively TRBD1 (6 bases). Deletions cut 1 base from V and 6 bases from J, with 16 bases between. Per germline, CDR1 KGHSH and CDR2 LQKENI. This CDR3 comprises 15 residues. The CDR3 loop reads CASSPQTGRSGEQYF. CDR3 coding DNA: TGTGCCAGCTCACCACAGACAGGCCGTTCGGGCGAGCAGTACTTC.

CDR3 loop: CAWIRTDYNYGYTF. CDR3 DNA sequence: TGTGCCTGGATCAGGACAGATTATAACTATGGCTACACCTTC. The chain is built from TRBV30 and TRBJ1-2, with a possible D match to TRBD1 (6 bases). Trimming stripped 4 bases from V and 1 base from J, with 13 bases between. Germline V gene lookup returns CDR1 GTSNPN and CDR2 SVGIG (reference sequence). CDR3 length: 14 amino acids.

The genes are TRBV10-2 and TRBJ2-1, with 11 bases matching TRBD2. CDR1 WSHSY and CDR2 SAAADI come from the germline V gene. V dropped 3 bases and J dropped 9; count of bases not matched to a gene: 10. The CDR3 extends over 16 amino acids. The CDR3 spells CASSDTRLAGKGEQFF. Here the CDR3 DNA reads TGCGCCAGCAGTGACACAAGACTAGCGGGAAAGGGTGAGCAGTTCTTC.

J is TRBJ2-1 and V is TRBV6-1; 10 bases line up with TRBD1. Germline CDR1 is MNHNS and CDR2 is SASEGT. This CDR3 contains 15 residues. The J segment lost 5 bases and the V segment lost 2 bases, leaving 3 bases of the junction unmatched. This CDR3 is CASSEMGTGDNEQFF. CDR3 nucleotide sequence: TGTGCCAGCAGTGAAATGGGGACAGGGGACAATGAGCAGTTCTTC.

The chain is built from TRBV6-2 or TRBV6-3 and TRBJ1-1, with D perhaps TRBD1 (6 bases). Trimming shortened V by 5 bases and J by 4 bases, and 20 bases separated the two germline ends. CDR3 length equals 16 residues. CDR1 is MNHEY, CDR2 SVGEGT, per germline. CDR3 bases: TGTGCCAGCAGTCTGGGTCGGTGGGGGGGCGTCACTGAAGCTTTCTTT. Encoded protein: CASSLGRWGGVTEAFF.

V usage is TRBV15 and J usage is TRBJ2-1; a possible D gene is TRBD2 (5 bases). The CDR3 is 15 amino acids. Trimming shortened V by 1 base and J by 0 bases, and 7 bases separated the two germline ends. CDR1 and CDR2 (germline): LNHNV, YYDKDF (reference sequence). The CDR3 DNA reads as TGTGCCACCAGCAGAGGAGGGTCCTCCTACAATGAGCAGTTCTTC. Translating gives CATSRGGSSYNEQFF.

V is TRBV19 and J is TRBJ1-5; D possibly corresponds to TRBD1 (6 bases). The length of the CDR3 is 13 residues. Between the trimmed V and J ends, which lost 8 bases and 2 bases, there was a span of 10 bases. The germline V gene encodes CDR1 LNHDA and CDR2 SQIVND (reference sequence). This chain's CDR3 is CASLRQGNQPQHF. The CDR3 nucleotides are TGTGCCAGTCTCAGACAGGGCAATCAGCCCCAGCATTTT.

This chain uses TRBV7-3 with TRBJ2-1, with TRBD1 as a possible D gene (6 bases). This CDR3 is built from 15 residues. Germline loops: CDR1 SGHTA, CDR2 FQGTGA. V dropped 6 bases and J dropped 0 bases, with 12 bases sitting between them. CDR3 sequence reads: CASSQDSSSYNEQFF. The CDR3 DNA reads TGTGCCAGCAGTCAGGACAGCAGCTCCTACAATGAGCAGTTCTTC. Using reference TRBV7-3 and TRBJ2-1 for the parts outside the CDR3, the full variable domain is GAGVSQTPSNKVTEKGKYVELRCDPISGHTALYWYRQSLGQGPEFLIYFQGTGAADDSGLPNDRFFAVRPEGSVSTLKIQRTERGDSAVYLCASSQDSSSYNEQFFGPGTRLTVL.

The chain recombines TRBV25-1 with TRBJ2-1; 11 bases align to TRBD2. Germline loops: CDR1 MGHDK, CDR2 SYGVNS. V gave up 1 base and J gave up 1 base; unmatched junction bases: 6. CDR3 length: 18 amino acids. The CDR3 coding sequence is TGTGCCAGCAGTGAATTTGGTAGCGGGAGGGCTTCCTACAATGAGCAGTTCTTC. Translating gives CASSEFGSGRASYNEQFF.

J is TRBJ2-7 and V is TRBV6-5, with 9 positions matching TRBD2. J lost 4 bases, V lost 0 bases, and 1 base had no gene match. The V gene's germline CDR1 is MNHEY and CDR2 SVGAGI. The CDR3 spans 14 residues. CDR3 in DNA: TGTGCCAGCAGTTACTCTAGCGGGAGTTACGAGCAGTACTTC. Protein sequence: CASSYSSGSYEQYF.

The chain joins TRBV7-9 to TRBJ1-4, with a tentative D call TRBD1 (5 bases). Trimming removed 3 bases at V and 8 bases at J, with 16 bases between. The germline CDR1 and CDR2 sequences are SEHNR and FQNEAQ (reference sequence). This CDR3 region has 15 residues. The CDR3, as DNA: TGTGCCAGCAGCTTTGTGGGGGGTCCCAACGAAAAACTGTTTTTT. Translation gives CASSFVGGPNEKLFF. Variable domain in full (rest from reference TRBV7-9 and TRBJ1-4): DTGVSQNPRHKITKRGQNVTFRCDPISEHNRLYWYRQTLGQGPEFLTYFQNEAQLEKSRLLSDRFSAERPKGSFSTLEIQRTEQGDSAMYLCASSFVGGPNEKLFFGSGTQLSVL.

In regard to this clone: Other DNA sequences within the sample encode an identical CDR3. J is TRBJ2-7 and V is TRBV4-1; 9 positions match TRBD1. Trimming took 1 base from V and 3 from J; bases not matched to a gene: 4. Germline CDR1 and CDR2: MGHRA and YSYEKL. The CDR3 has 15 residues. The CDR3 DNA sequence: TGCGCCAGCAGCCAAGCCCCGGGACAGGGCTACGAGCAGTACTTC. Its translation: CASSQAPGQGYEQYF.

The genes are TRBV6-1 and TRBJ1-5; 8 positions match TRBD1. V was clipped by 2 bases and J by 7 bases; unmatched bases: 13. This CDR3 has 17 residues. Germline CDR1 MNHNS, CDR2 SASEGT. The CDR3 here is CASSEFRGTGRGQPQHF. DNA for the CDR3: TGTGCCAGCAGTGAATTTCGAGGGACAGGCAGAGGGCAGCCCCAGCATTTT.

This rearrangement joins TRBV18 to TRBJ1-4, with 7 bases fitting TRBD1. The CDR3 sequence is 15 residues long. Germline CDR1 reads KGHSH; CDR2 reads LQKENI. The trim removed 5 bases at V and 2 bases at J, leaving 5 bases unmatched. The CDR3 region is CASSDNRGTNEKLFF. The CDR3 DNA reads TGTGCCAGCTCAGATAACAGGGGCACTAATGAAAAACTGTTTTTT.